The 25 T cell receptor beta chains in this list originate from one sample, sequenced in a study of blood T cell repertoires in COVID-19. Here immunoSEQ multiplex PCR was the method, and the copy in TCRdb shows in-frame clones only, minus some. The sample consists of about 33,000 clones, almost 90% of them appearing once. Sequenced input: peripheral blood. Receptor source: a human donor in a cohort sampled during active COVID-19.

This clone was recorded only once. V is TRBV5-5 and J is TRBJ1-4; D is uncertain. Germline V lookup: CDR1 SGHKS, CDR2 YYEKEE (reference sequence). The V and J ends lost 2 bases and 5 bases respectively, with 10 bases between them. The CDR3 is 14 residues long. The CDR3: CASSFTAENEKLFF. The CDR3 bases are TGTGCCAGCAGCTTCACAGCCGAGAATGAAAAACTGTTTTTT.

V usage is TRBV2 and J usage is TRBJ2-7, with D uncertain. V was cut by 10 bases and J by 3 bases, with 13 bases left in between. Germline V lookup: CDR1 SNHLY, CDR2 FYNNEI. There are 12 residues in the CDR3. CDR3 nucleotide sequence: TGTGCCAACCGCAGAGGTGGCTACGAGCAGTACTTC. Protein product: CANRRGGYEQYF.

The CDR3 spells CASSQLAGVYEQYF. DNA for the CDR3: TGTGCCAGCAGCCAGCTAGCGGGAGTTTACGAGCAGTACTTC. The chain combines TRBV14 with TRBJ2-7; 10 positions agree with TRBD2. V lost 3 bases and J lost 4; bases outside the gene matches: 3. The germline gives CDR1 SGHDN, CDR2 FVKESK. This CDR3 has 14 residues.

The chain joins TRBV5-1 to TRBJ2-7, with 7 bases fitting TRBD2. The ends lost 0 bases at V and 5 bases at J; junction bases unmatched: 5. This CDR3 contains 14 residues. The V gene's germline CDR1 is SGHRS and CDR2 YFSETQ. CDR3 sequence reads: CASSLGLARDEQYF. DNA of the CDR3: TGCGCCAGCAGCTTGGGACTAGCAAGGGACGAGCAGTACTTC.

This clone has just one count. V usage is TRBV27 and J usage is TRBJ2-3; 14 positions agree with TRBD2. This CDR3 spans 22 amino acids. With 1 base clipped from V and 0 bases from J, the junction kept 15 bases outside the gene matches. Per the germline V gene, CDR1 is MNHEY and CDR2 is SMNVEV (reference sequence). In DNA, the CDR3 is TGTGCCAGCAGTTTATTATCTCTGGGACTAGCGGGGGCGGAAGGGAGCACAGATACGCAGTATTTT. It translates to CASSLLSLGLAGAEGSTDTQYF.

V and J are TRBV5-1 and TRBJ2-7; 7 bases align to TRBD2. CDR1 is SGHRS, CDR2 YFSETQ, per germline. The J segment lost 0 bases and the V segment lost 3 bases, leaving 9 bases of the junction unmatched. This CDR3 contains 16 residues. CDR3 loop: CASSSPSGVRSYEQYF. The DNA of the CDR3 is TGCGCCAGCAGCTCACCTAGCGGAGTGCGCTCCTACGAGCAGTACTTC.

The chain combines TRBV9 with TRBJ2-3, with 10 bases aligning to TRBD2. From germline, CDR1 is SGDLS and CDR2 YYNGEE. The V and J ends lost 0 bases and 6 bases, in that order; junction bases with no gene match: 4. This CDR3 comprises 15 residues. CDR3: CASSVAAGGVDTQYF. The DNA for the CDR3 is TGTGCCAGCAGCGTAGCAGCGGGGGGGGTGGATACGCAGTATTTT.

The CDR3 region has the DNA TGCAGCGTTGAGTACAGGAGAGGCGATGAGCAGTTCTTC. Translated: CSVEYRRGDEQFF. This chain joins TRBV29-1 and TRBJ2-1, with a weak D call TRBD1 (5 bases). Trimming cost V 3 bases and J 8 bases, with 14 bases left between them. The V gene's germline CDR1 is SQVTM and CDR2 ANQGSEA. This CDR3 comprises 13 residues.

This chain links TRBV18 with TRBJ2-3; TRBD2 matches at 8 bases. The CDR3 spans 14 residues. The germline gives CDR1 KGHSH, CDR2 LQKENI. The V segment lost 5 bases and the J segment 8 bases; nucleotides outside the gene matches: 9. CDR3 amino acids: CASSSGTRLVTQYF. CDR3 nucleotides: TGTGCCAGCTCATCCGGGACTAGACTCGTTACGCAGTATTTT. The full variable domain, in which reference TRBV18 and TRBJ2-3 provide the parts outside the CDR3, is NAGVMQNPRHLVRRRGQEARLRCSPMKGHSHVYWYRQLPEEGLKFMVYLQKENIIDESGMPKERFSAEFPKEGPSILRIQQVVRGDSAAYFCASSSGTRLVTQYFGPGTRLTVL.

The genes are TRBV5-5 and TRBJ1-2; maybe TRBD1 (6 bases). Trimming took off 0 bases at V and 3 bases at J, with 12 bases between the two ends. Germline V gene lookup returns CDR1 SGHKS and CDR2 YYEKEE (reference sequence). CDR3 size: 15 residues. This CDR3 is CASSLGGGTYYGYTF. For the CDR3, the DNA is TGTGCCAGCAGCTTGGGGGGGGGCACCTACTATGGCTACACCTTC.

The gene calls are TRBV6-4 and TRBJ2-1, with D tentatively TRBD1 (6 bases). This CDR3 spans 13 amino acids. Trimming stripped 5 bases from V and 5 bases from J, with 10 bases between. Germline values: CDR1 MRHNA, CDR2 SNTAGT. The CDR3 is CASSQDRNNEQFF. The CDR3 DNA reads TGTGCCAGCAGTCAAGACAGGAACAATGAGCAGTTCTTC.

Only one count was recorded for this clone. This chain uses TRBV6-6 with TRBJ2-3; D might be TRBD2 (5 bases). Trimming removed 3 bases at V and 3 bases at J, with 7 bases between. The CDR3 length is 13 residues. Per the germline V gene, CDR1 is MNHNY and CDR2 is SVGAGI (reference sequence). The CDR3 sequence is CASSYRETDTQYF. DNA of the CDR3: TGTGCCAGCAGTTATAGGGAGACAGATACGCAGTATTTT.

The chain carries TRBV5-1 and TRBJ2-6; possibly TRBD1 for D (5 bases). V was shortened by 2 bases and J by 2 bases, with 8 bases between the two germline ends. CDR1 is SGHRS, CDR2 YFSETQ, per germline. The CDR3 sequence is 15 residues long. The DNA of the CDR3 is TGCGCCAGCAGCTTTTCAGGGACTGGGGCCAACGTCCTGACTTTC. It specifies CASSFSGTGANVLTF.

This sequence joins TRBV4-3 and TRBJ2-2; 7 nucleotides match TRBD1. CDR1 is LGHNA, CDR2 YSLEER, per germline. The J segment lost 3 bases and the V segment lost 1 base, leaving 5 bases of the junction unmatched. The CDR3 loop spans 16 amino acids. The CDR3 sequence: CASSQVRGLDTGELFF. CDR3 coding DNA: TGCGCCAGCAGCCAAGTAAGGGGGCTCGACACCGGGGAGCTGTTTTTT.

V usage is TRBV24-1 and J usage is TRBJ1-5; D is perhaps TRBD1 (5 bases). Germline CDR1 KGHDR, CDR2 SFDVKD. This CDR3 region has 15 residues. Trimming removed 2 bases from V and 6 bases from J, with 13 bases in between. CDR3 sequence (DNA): TGTGCCACCAGTGATTATCAGGGTACCGGTCAGCCCCAGCATTTT. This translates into CATSDYQGTGQPQHF.

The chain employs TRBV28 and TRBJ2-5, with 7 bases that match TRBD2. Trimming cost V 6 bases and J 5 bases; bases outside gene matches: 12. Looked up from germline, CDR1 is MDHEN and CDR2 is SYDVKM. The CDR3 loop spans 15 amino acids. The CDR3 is CASSSPGRVPETQYF. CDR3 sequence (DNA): TGTGCCAGCAGCTCCCCAGGGAGGGTTCCGGAGACCCAGTACTTC.

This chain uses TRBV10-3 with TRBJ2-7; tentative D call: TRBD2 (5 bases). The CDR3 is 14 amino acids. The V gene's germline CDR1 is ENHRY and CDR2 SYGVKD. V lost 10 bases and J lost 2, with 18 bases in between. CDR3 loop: CATDRGLKTYEQYF. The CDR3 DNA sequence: TGTGCCACCGATCGGGGATTAAAAACCTACGAGCAGTACTTC.

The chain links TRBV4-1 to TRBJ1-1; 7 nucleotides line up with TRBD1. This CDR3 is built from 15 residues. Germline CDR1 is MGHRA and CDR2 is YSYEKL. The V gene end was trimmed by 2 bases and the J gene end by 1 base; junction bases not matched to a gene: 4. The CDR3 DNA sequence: TGCGCCAGCAGCCAAAGACAGGGAGGGAACACTGAAGCTTTCTTT. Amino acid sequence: CASSQRQGGNTEAFF.

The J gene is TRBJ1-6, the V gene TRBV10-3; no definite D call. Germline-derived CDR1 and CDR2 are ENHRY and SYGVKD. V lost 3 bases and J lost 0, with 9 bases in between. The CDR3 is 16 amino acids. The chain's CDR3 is CAISDPESSYNSPLHF. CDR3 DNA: TGTGCCATCAGTGATCCGGAGAGCTCCTATAATTCACCCCTCCACTTT.

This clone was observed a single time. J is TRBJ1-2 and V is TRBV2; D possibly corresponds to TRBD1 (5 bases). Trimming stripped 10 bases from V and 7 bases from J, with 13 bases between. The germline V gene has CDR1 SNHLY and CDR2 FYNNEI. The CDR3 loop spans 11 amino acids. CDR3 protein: CATAGGSGYTF. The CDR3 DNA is TGTGCCACCGCGGGGGGAAGTGGCTACACCTTC.

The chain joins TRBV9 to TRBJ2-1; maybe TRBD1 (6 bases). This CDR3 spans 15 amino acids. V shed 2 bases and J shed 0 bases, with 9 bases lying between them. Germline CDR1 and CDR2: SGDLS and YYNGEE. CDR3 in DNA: TGTGCCAGCAGCGTCCGGGACACCTCCTACAATGAGCAGTTCTTC. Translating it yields CASSVRDTSYNEQFF.

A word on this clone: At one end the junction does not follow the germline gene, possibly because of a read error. The CDR3 nucleotides are TGTGCCAGCAGCCTGAAGGGTGGTTTAGAACACCGGGGAGCTGTTTTT. Encoded protein: CASSLKGGLEHRGAVF. This chain joins TRBV14 and TRBJ2-2, with TRBD2 as a possible D gene (5 bases). CDR1 SGHDN and CDR2 FVKESK come from the germline V gene. The CDR3 spans 16 residues.

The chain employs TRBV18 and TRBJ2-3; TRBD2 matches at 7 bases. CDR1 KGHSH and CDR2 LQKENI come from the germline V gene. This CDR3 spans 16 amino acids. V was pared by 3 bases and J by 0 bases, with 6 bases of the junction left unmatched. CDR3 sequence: CASSPLGGTSTDTQYF. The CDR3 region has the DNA TGTGCCAGCTCACCCCTCGGGGGGACTAGCACAGATACGCAGTATTTT.

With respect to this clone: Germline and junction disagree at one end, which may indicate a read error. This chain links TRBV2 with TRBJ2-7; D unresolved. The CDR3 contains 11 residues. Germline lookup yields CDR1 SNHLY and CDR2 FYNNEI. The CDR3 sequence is CASRDIYGQYF. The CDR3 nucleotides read TGTGCCAGCAGAGACATCTACGGGCAGTACTTC.

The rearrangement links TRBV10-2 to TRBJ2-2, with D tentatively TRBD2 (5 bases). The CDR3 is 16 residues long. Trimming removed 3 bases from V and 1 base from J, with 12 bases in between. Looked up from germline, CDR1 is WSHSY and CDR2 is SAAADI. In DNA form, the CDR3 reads TGCGCCAGCAGTGATCTGGACGGAGGGAACACCGGGGAGCTGTTTTTT. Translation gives CASSDLDGGNTGELFF.